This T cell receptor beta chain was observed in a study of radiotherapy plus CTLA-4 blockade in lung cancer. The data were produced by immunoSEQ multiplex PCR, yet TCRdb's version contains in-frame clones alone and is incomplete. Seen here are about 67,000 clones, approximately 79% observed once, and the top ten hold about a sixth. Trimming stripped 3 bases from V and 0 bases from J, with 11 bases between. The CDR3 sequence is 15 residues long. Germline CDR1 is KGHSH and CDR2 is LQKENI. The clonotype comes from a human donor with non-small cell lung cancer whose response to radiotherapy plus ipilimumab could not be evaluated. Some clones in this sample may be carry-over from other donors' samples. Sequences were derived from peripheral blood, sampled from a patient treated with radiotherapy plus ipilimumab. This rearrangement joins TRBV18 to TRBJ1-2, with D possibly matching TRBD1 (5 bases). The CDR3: CASSPSRDSNYGYTF. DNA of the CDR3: TGTGCCAGCTCACCGTCCCGGGACTCTAACTATGGCTACACCTTC.